The sequence of this T cell receptor beta chain was determined in a study of untreated major depressive disorder. General study points: CD4+ T cells from depressed patients used TRBV05-01 (Vbeta 5.1) more often than controls.

On this clone itself: Its target is not known.

Produced via immunoSEQ multiplex PCR; TCRdb's table is partial and in-frame only. The sample lists approximately 20,000 clones; 70% to 90% were seen once. Controls never had mood disorders and self-rated depressive symptoms at 5 or less. From thawed PBMCs, CD4+ T cells were purified by negative selection. Per the germline V gene, CDR1 is MDHEN and CDR2 is SYDVKM. The CDR3 is 15 amino acids. Trimming took 5 bases from V and 4 from J; bases not matched to a gene: 8. The receptor was derived from a woman under 40 in good health. The J gene is TRBJ1-1, the V gene TRBV28; TRBD1 aligns across 9 bases. The specimen sequenced was CD4+ T cells from PBMCs. The CDR3 loop is CASSGGDRASTEAFF. The CDR3 coding sequence is TGTGCCAGCAGTGGTGGGGACAGGGCCAGCACTGAAGCTTTCTTT.